A selection of T cell receptor beta chains follows, all from one sample in a study of technical replicates of blood from four donors. This table comes from immunoSEQ multiplex PCR, and its TCRdb copy is limited to in-frame clones, with some not included. The sample includes approximately 15,000 clones, over 80% seen only once; the top ten take 9.5% to 15%. Sequences were obtained from PBMCs. The receptors stem from a human donor in good health. Both conserved end residues are trimmed from each CDR3.

CDR3 length,V gene,J gene,CDR3 protein
10,TRBV28,TRBJ1-2,ASSFSDYGYT
14,TRBV10-2,TRBJ2-1,ASSELAGGSYNEQF
13,TRBV6-6,TRBJ1-3,ASSWRPRKGNTIY
14,TRBV7-8,TRBJ2-1,ASSLTRLVVHNEQF
9,TRBV21-1,TRBJ2-7,ASSKATRTF
11,TRBV28,TRBJ2-1,ASSLQGAGEQF
13,TRBV5-1,TRBJ2-1,ASQAAGEGYNEQF
15,TRBV6-1,TRBJ2-3,ASSVIPRAGSTDTQY
15,TRBV25-1,TRBJ2-1,ASSTGGGASSYNEQF
12,TRBV6-5,TRBJ2-4,ASSSSSVVSIQY
14,TRBV11-3,TRBJ1-2,ASSSGGTGSDYGYT
12,TRBV2,TRBJ2-3,ANSAIEGTDTQY
16,TRBV18,TRBJ1-1,ASSLFPGQSTGDTEAF
13,TRBV30,TRBJ1-5,AWDHGGYSNQPQH
13,TRBV5-1,TRBJ2-6,ASSLQNSGANVLT
12,TRBV30,TRBJ2-7,AWSEPWRNYEQY
11,TRBV10-2,TRBJ2-2,ASTGQGAGELF
12,TRBV28,TRBJ1-4,ASSLPALREKLF
13,TRBV27,TRBJ2-2,ASSWGLAVTGELF
13,TRBV5-1,TRBJ1-3,ASSLAGDSGNTIY
16,TRBV11-2,TRBJ2-3,ASSLGKGQGKSTDTQY
10,TRBV2,TRBJ1-2,ASKAGGQGYT
17,TRBV13,TRBJ2-2,ASSLGGRGDWRTTGELF
12,TRBV7-2,TRBJ1-5,ASSFGTGGQPQH
11,TRBV2,TRBJ1-4,ASSEARETVMF
14,TRBV19,TRBJ1-1,ASSIETTGHRTEAF
13,TRBV7-6,TRBJ1-2,ASSPRQSANYGYT
13,TRBV28,TRBJ2-5,ASSLRDRGLETQY
12,TRBV10-2,TRBJ2-1,ASSPGVSYNEQF
13,TRBV6-1,TRBJ2-1,ASSDRQGRGWEQF
13,TRBV28,TRBJ1-2,ASRITGQGVGGYT
12,TRBV7-9,TRBJ2-7,ASSLASAPYEQY
12,TRBV5-6,TRBJ1-2,ASSLGLFMTGYT